Following are 18 T cell receptor beta chains from one sample sequenced in a study of T cells in tumors after PD-1 blockade. Method: immunoSEQ multiplex PCR; TCRdb's copy keeps in-frame clones and lacks some. Here the sample spans about 15,000 clones, about 63% being singletons. This sample comprised tumor tissue, obtained after anti-PD-1 treatment. These receptors originate from a human donor with cutaneous squamous cell carcinoma.

The CDR3 DNA is TGTGCCAGCAGCATCACCCCCGATACGCAGTATTTT. Translating it yields CASSITPDTQYF. The J gene is TRBJ2-3, the V gene TRBV25-1; no clear D gene. V lost 6 bases, J lost 6 bases, and 10 bases lay in between. Germline CDR1 and CDR2: MGHDK and SYGVNS. This CDR3 has 12 residues.

The sample holds one count of this clone. An end of the junction differs from the germline gene, which may be a read error. The chain joins TRBV7-2 to TRBJ2-7; 7 bases are a match to TRBD2. The CDR3 has 14 amino acids. CDR1 SGHTA and CDR2 FQGNSA come from the germline V gene. The CDR3 here is CASSLANEVLAADF. The DNA of the CDR3 is TGTGCCAGCAGCTTAGCCAATGAGGTGCTAGCGGCAGATTTC.

V is TRBV19 and J is TRBJ2-1, with 7 bases identical to TRBD2. This CDR3 spans 14 amino acids. CDR1 is LNHDA and CDR2 is SQIVND in the germline V gene (reference sequence). V lost 6 bases to trimming and J lost 9 bases; unmatched junction nucleotides: 11. The DNA of the CDR3 is TGTGCCAGTAGCCGTGGGACTATCGAGGGTGAGCAGTTCTTC. Its protein is CASSRGTIEGEQFF.

Worth noting for this clone: Compared with germline, one end of the junction differs, possibly owing to a read error. The chain has TRBV28 and TRBJ2-3; TRBD2 agrees at 9 bases. The V gene's germline CDR1 is MDHEN and CDR2 SYDVKM. The CDR3 runs to 16 residues. CDR3 in amino acids: CASSLWSSGNTDTQYF. The CDR3 region has the DNA TGTGCCAGCAGTCTATGGTCTAGCGGGAATACAGATACGCAGTATTTT.

The rearrangement joins TRBV11-3 to TRBJ2-7; D might be TRBD2 (6 bases). V lost 3 bases and J 3 bases, leaving 18 bases between the germline ends. The CDR3 spans 16 residues. Germline values: CDR1 SGHNT, CDR2 YENEEA. The CDR3 sequence is CASSLDGGRGLYEQYF. Here the CDR3 DNA reads TGTGCCAGCAGCTTGGACGGAGGGCGGGGACTCTACGAGCAGTACTTC.

This chain links TRBV27 with TRBJ2-1; no clear D. Germline CDR1 MNHEY, CDR2 SMNVEV (reference sequence). Trimming left V 7 bases short and J 8 bases short, with 15 bases between. The CDR3 sequence is 13 residues long. The DNA for the CDR3 is TGTGCCAGCACCAGCAGAGTTAGGGATGAGCAGTTCTTC. The encoded protein is CASTSRVRDEQFF.

The chain has TRBV19 and TRBJ1-4; the match to TRBD1 covers 8 bases. Per germline, CDR1 LNHDA and CDR2 SQIVND (reference sequence). Unmatched junction bases numbered 4, after V lost 4 bases and J lost 0 bases. CDR3 length equals 16 residues. As DNA, the CDR3 is TGTGCCAGTAGTACGGGACAGGCCACAACTAATGAAAAACTGTTTTTT. Protein sequence: CASSTGQATTNEKLFF.

The V and J genes are TRBV19 and TRBJ2-2; 14 bases line up with TRBD2. V was pared by 4 bases and J by 3 bases, with 10 bases of the junction left unmatched. Germline-derived CDR1 and CDR2 are LNHDA and SQIVND (reference sequence). This CDR3 is built from 19 residues. This CDR3 is CASSRIPGTSGRHTGELFF. CDR3 nucleotide sequence: TGTGCCAGTAGTAGGATACCCGGGACTAGCGGGAGACACACCGGGGAGCTGTTTTTT.

About this clone: Sequence at one end of the junction differs from germline and may be a read error. Different DNA sequences within this sample yield the same CDR3. The gene calls are TRBV12-3 or TRBV12-4 and TRBJ2-1; D unresolved. The CDR3 has 12 residues. Written as DNA, the CDR3 is TGTGCCAGCAGACCCATCAACAATGAACAGTTCTTC. Its translation: CASRPINNEQFF.

V is TRBV28 and J is TRBJ1-2; the D is unclear. V lost 5 bases, J lost 7 bases, and 8 bases lay in between. Germline loops: CDR1 MDHEN, CDR2 SYDVKM. The CDR3 is made up of 11 amino acids. The DNA for the CDR3 is TGTGCCAGCAGTCATTTATCTGGCTACACCTTC. Protein: CASSHLSGYTF.

CDR3 region: CASSVGTRGSWNNEQFF. The CDR3 DNA reads as TGTGCCAGCAGCGTCGGAACACGCGGGAGTTGGAACAATGAGCAGTTCTTC. This chain links TRBV9 with TRBJ2-1; 7 nucleotides line up with TRBD2. Looked up from germline, CDR1 is SGDLS and CDR2 is YYNGEE. This CDR3 spans 17 amino acids. V lost 2 bases and J lost 5; bases outside the gene matches: 13.

This clone was counted a few times. The rearrangement uses TRBV2 and TRBJ2-3; 15 nucleotides match TRBD2. The CDR3 is 18 residues long. The germline gives CDR1 SNHLY, CDR2 FYNNEI. The V segment lost 5 bases and the J segment 8 bases; nucleotides outside the gene matches: 14. The CDR3 region has the DNA TGTGCCAGCAGTCCTGGACTAGCGGGAGGGCTTATTTCCGGTACGCAGTATTTT. Translated: CASSPGLAGGLISGTQYF. Complete variable domain (other parts from reference TRBV2 and TRBJ2-3): EPEVTQTPSHQVTQMGQEVILRCVPISNHLYFYWYRQILGQKVEFLVSFYNNEISEKSEIFDDQFSVERPDGSNFTLKIRSTKLEDSAMYFCASSPGLAGGLISGTQYFGPGTRLTVL.

The chain recombines TRBV5-1 with TRBJ1-6, with D tentatively TRBD1 (6 bases). The CDR3 runs to 16 residues. Germline CDR1 is SGHRS and CDR2 is YFSETQ. V lost 1 base and J lost 1, with 9 bases in between. CDR3 region: CASSLKGGSYNSPLHF. The DNA for the CDR3 is TGCGCCAGCAGCTTGAAGGGGGGATCCTATAATTCACCCCTCCACTTT.

The CDR3 DNA reads TGTGCCACCAGCAGAGGAAGGCAGGGGGCTTCGGGCACTGAAGCTTTCTTT. It encodes CATSRGRQGASGTEAFF. The chain couples TRBV15 to TRBJ1-1; 8 positions agree with TRBD1. V was clipped by 1 base and J by 4 bases; unmatched bases: 11. This CDR3 spans 17 amino acids. Per the germline V gene, CDR1 is LNHNV and CDR2 is YYDKDF (reference sequence).

The J gene is TRBJ2-7, the V gene TRBV25-1; D is unresolved. The V and J ends lost 3 bases and 3 bases respectively, with 6 bases between them. This CDR3 is built from 12 residues. Germline V gives CDR1 MGHDK, CDR2 SYGVNS. The CDR3 region has the DNA TGTGCCAGCAGTGAGGGTAACTACGAGCAGTACTTC. Its protein is CASSEGNYEQYF.

V and J are TRBV7-9 and TRBJ2-2; no clear D. The V and J ends lost 1 base and 0 bases respectively, with 12 bases between them. The CDR3 spans 17 residues. CDR1 is SEHNR, CDR2 FQNEAQ, per germline (reference sequence). Written as DNA, the CDR3 is TGTGCCAGCAGCTTAGTCTCTTGGGGATCGAACACCGGGGAGCTGTTTTTT. Amino acids: CASSLVSWGSNTGELFF.

By share, this clone ranks as medium-sized. The rearrangement links TRBV13 to TRBJ2-2; TRBD1 is a possible D gene (6 bases). V was pared by 0 bases and J by 5 bases, with 13 bases between. This CDR3 is 16 amino acids long. Germline lookup yields CDR1 PRHDT and CDR2 FYEKMQ (reference sequence). CDR3 coding DNA: TGTGCCAGCAGCTTAGGCAAGACAGGCAGGACCGGGGAGCTGTTTTTT. Translation gives CASSLGKTGRTGELFF.

The J gene is TRBJ2-7, the V gene TRBV12-3 or TRBV12-4; TRBD2 might be the D (6 bases). Between the trimmed V and J ends, which lost 2 bases and 4 bases, there was a span of 6 bases. The CDR3 contains 12 residues. As DNA, the CDR3 is TGTGCCAGCAGTTTACGGGGGTACGAGCAGTACTTC. Translated, it gives CASSLRGYEQYF.